This TCR beta chain comes out of a study of regulatory T cells in long-lasting Graves disease. The time point here: newly diagnosed GD, antithyroid drugs for less than 3 months. Preparation of the TCR library used RNA extracted from PBMCs. This clonotype has only a few counts. Assembly of TCR beta libraries relied on iRepertoire HTBI primers together with Arm-PCR of CDR3 regions. Each CDR3 protein is one row after TCRdb ran MiXCR on the multiplex PCR reads. The sample lists some 410,000 distinct CDR3 sequences; about a sixth were seen once. Germline CDR1 SEHNR, CDR2 FQNEAQ (reference sequence). This CDR3 has 13 residues. Trimming took 4 bases from V and 7 from J, leaving 8 bases between them. These same data were also listed under a study on T cells in Graves' hyperthyroidism and ophthalmopathy.

The material sequenced was peripheral blood mononuclear cells (PBMCs), taken at new diagnosis, from a patient treated with antithyroid drugs. The chain joins TRBV7-9 to TRBJ1-6; D is perhaps TRBD1 (5 bases). The receptor was derived from a woman aged 25 to 39 with Graves disease. The CDR3 sequence is CASSYDRNSPLHF. The DNA of the CDR3 is TGTGCCAGCAGCTACGACAGAAATTCACCCCTCCACTTT.